Below are 21 T cell receptor beta chains sequenced from a single sample in a study of cytomegalovirus exposure and HLA in healthy donors. The PCR contained 60 Vbeta and 13 Jbeta primers. The method was immunoSEQ multiplex PCR; TCRdb's version includes in-frame clones alone and lacks a portion of them. This repertoire includes 180,000 or so clones. The sample comprised PBMCs. The origin of the receptors is a woman under 30 in good health and CMV-seropositive.

This rearrangement joins TRBV29-1 to TRBJ2-2; D is undetermined. The CDR3 has 14 amino acids. V was pared by 4 bases and J by 0 bases, with 9 bases between. Germline loops: CDR1 SQVTM, CDR2 ANQGSEA. The CDR3 sequence is CSVGLAANTGELFF. The CDR3 region has the DNA TGCAGCGTTGGACTTGCCGCGAACACCGGGGAGCTGTTTTTT.

This chain links TRBV11-2 with TRBJ2-2, with D perhaps TRBD2 (5 bases). V was trimmed by 4 bases and J by 6 bases, leaving 18 bases between them. The CDR3 has 16 amino acids. Per the germline V gene, CDR1 is SGHAT and CDR2 is FQNNGV. The CDR3 is CASSSLSGLRSGELFF. In DNA form, the CDR3 reads TGTGCCAGCAGCTCGCTAAGCGGCCTGCGTTCCGGGGAGCTGTTTTTT.

This chain uses TRBV6-1 with TRBJ2-7; D is perhaps TRBD1 (6 bases). V was pared by 10 bases and J by 1 base, with 11 bases between. CDR3 length: 12 residues. Looked up from germline, CDR1 is MNHNS and CDR2 is SASEGT. CDR3 region: CATSGQSYEQYF. The CDR3 bases are TGTGCCACCTCAGGACAGTCCTACGAGCAGTACTTC.

The chain has TRBV27 and TRBJ2-7; tentative D call: TRBD1 (5 bases). The V gene's germline CDR1 is MNHEY and CDR2 SMNVEV (reference sequence). Trimming shortened V by 1 base and J by 3 bases, and 22 bases separated the two germline ends. This CDR3 has 18 amino acids. CDR3 nucleotides: TGTGCCAGCAGTTTATTAGGGTACACAGGTGGGCCTAACTACGAGCAGTACTTC. Its protein product is CASSLLGYTGGPNYEQYF.

The J gene is TRBJ1-4, the V gene TRBV5-1, with 9 bases that match TRBD1. The V segment lost 4 bases and the J segment 4 bases; nucleotides outside the gene matches: 8. This CDR3 has 16 residues. The germline gives CDR1 SGHRS, CDR2 YFSETQ. In DNA form, the CDR3 reads TGCGCCAGCAGCCGCGTGGGACAGGGAATTAATGAAAAACTGTTTTTT. It yields the protein CASSRVGQGINEKLFF. The full variable domain, rest sourced from reference TRBV5-1 and TRBJ1-4, is KAGVTQTPRYLIKTRGQQVTLSCSPISGHRSVSWYQQTPGQGLQFLFEYFSETQRNKGNFPGRFSGRQFSNSRSEMNVSTLELGDSALYLCASSRVGQGINEKLFFGSGTQLSVL.

The chain has TRBV11-2 and TRBJ2-7; D gene uncertain. Germline lookup yields CDR1 SGHAT and CDR2 FQNNGV. Trimming took off 5 bases at V and 0 bases at J, with 8 bases between the two ends. The CDR3 runs 13 residues. CDR3 sequence reads: CASSPVSSYEQYF. The CDR3 DNA is TGTGCCAGCAGCCCTGTGAGCTCCTACGAGCAGTACTTC. Looking up the rest from reference TRBV11-2 and TRBJ2-7 gives the full variable domain: EAGVAQSPRYKIIEKRQSVAFWCNPISGHATLYWYQQILGQGPKLLIQFQNNGVVDDSQLPKDRFSAERLKGVDSTLKIQPAKLEDSAVYLCASSPVSSYEQYFGPGTRLTVT.

The chain employs TRBV7-9 and TRBJ2-3; 8 bases are a match to TRBD2. Germline assignment: CDR1 SEHNR and CDR2 FQNEAQ (reference sequence). The CDR3 has 16 amino acids. The V gene end was trimmed by 1 base and the J gene end by 2 bases; junction bases not matched to a gene: 5. This chain's CDR3 is CASSLDAGGYTDTQYF. Here the CDR3 DNA reads TGTGCCAGCAGCTTAGATGCGGGAGGTTACACAGATACGCAGTATTTT.

The genes are TRBV11-2 and TRBJ2-7; 7 nucleotides match TRBD1. This CDR3 is 14 amino acids long. Germline V gene data show CDR1 as SGHAT and CDR2 as FQNNGV. V lost 2 bases and J lost 0; bases outside the gene matches: 1. The CDR3 DNA is TGTGCCAGCAGCTTACAGGGGGTCTCCTACGAGCAGTACTTC. It specifies CASSLQGVSYEQYF. The full variable domain, its missing parts supplied by reference TRBV11-2 and TRBJ2-7, is EAGVAQSPRYKIIEKRQSVAFWCNPISGHATLYWYQQILGQGPKLLIQFQNNGVVDDSQLPKDRFSAERLKGVDSTLKIQPAKLEDSAVYLCASSLQGVSYEQYFGPGTRLTVT.

J is TRBJ2-3 and V is TRBV6-4, with D possibly being TRBD1 (6 bases). This CDR3 has 13 amino acids. Trimming took off 5 bases at V and 6 bases at J, with 12 bases between the two ends. From germline, CDR1 is MRHNA and CDR2 SNTAGT. This CDR3 is CASSLGQRDTQYF. CDR3 bases: TGTGCCAGCAGTCTCGGACAGCGGGATACGCAGTATTTT.

The chain links TRBV7-8 to TRBJ1-5; D call uncertain. Between the trimmed V and J ends, which lost 5 bases and 6 bases, there was a span of 14 bases. The CDR3 has 14 amino acids. The germline V gene encodes CDR1 SGHVS and CDR2 FQNEAQ. Here the CDR3 DNA reads TGTGCCAGCAGCGGGGTGGGTGCGGGTCAGCCCCAGCATTTT. The encoded protein is CASSGVGAGQPQHF.

CDR3 nucleotides: TGTGCCAGCAGCACCAACAGGGGGTTCGGAGAGACCCAGTACTTC. Amino acid sequence: CASSTNRGFGETQYF. This chain connects TRBV11-2 to TRBJ2-5, with 8 bases matching TRBD1. The germline CDR1 and CDR2 sequences are SGHAT and FQNNGV. V shed 5 bases, J shed 4 bases, and the junction held 9 bases outside the gene matches. CDR3 length: 15 residues.

J is TRBJ2-2 and V is TRBV5-4; TRBD2 is a possible D gene (6 bases). Trimming pared 1 base from V and 6 bases from J, leaving 13 bases between. Germline lookup yields CDR1 SGHNT and CDR2 YYREEE (reference sequence). The CDR3 covers 15 residues. As DNA, the CDR3 is TGTGCCAGCAGCTTGCATCCGGGAGACTCCGGGGAGCTGTTTTTT. Translated: CASSLHPGDSGELFF.

The chain recombines TRBV2 with TRBJ2-5; unclear D gene. The V and J ends lost 3 bases and 1 base respectively, with 12 bases between them. The CDR3 extends over 15 amino acids. In germline, CDR1 is SNHLY, CDR2 FYNNEI. The CDR3 region is CASSDGGSFQETQYF. The CDR3 DNA sequence: TGTGCCAGCAGTGACGGCGGCAGTTTCCAAGAGACCCAGTACTTC. Looking up the rest from reference TRBV2 and TRBJ2-5 gives the full variable domain: EPEVTQTPSHQVTQMGQEVILRCVPISNHLYFYWYRQILGQKVEFLVSFYNNEISEKSEIFDDQFSVERPDGSNFTLKIRSTKLEDSAMYFCASSDGGSFQETQYFGPGTRLLVL.

The chain couples TRBV30 to TRBJ1-4; no reliable D call. The CDR3 loop spans 15 amino acids. V lost 0 bases to trimming and J lost 0 bases, with 8 bases between them. Germline V gene data show CDR1 as GTSNPN and CDR2 as SVGIG (reference sequence). The CDR3 is CAWSVQKTTNEKLFF. In DNA, the CDR3 is TGTGCCTGGAGTGTACAGAAGACAACTAATGAAAAACTGTTTTTT. Drawing the rest from reference TRBV30 and TRBJ1-4, the complete variable domain is SQTIHQWPATLVQPVGSPLSLECTVEGTSNPNLYWYRQAAGRGLQLLFYSVGIGQISSEVPQNLSASRPQDRQFILSSKKLLLSDSGFYLCAWSVQKTTNEKLFFGSGTQLSVL.

The chain joins TRBV11-1 to TRBJ2-1; 9 bases fit TRBD1. Per germline, CDR1 SGHAT and CDR2 FQDESV (reference sequence). The CDR3 consists of 16 residues. V shed 5 bases and J 4 bases; nucleotides not matched to a gene: 9. The CDR3 spells CASSTVTGGVYNEQFF. CDR3 bases: TGTGCCAGCAGCACCGTGACAGGGGGGGTTTACAATGAGCAGTTCTTC.

This rearrangement joins TRBV5-1 to TRBJ1-6, with a possible D match to TRBD1 (5 bases). Trimming shortened V by 0 bases and J by 5 bases, and 9 bases separated the two germline ends. CDR3 length: 15 amino acids. Germline CDR1 is SGHRS and CDR2 is YFSETQ. Here the CDR3 reads CASSLEGGDNSPLHF. In DNA form, the CDR3 reads TGCGCCAGCAGCTTGGAAGGAGGGGATAATTCACCCCTCCACTTT.

The chain couples TRBV5-5 to TRBJ2-3; unclear D gene. Germline V gene sequence: CDR1 SGHKS, CDR2 YYEKEE (reference sequence). The CDR3 is 13 residues long. Trimming cost V 0 bases and J 5 bases, with 7 bases left between them. The CDR3 nucleotides are TGTGCCAGCAGCTTGGCTGGGCGAGATACGCAGTATTTT. It specifies CASSLAGRDTQYF.

DNA of the CDR3: TGTGCCAGCAGTTACGCAGGGACACGGCGGTTCGGGGGCTACACCTTC. Translation gives CASSYAGTRRFGGYTF. The V gene is TRBV6-5, the J gene TRBJ1-2, with D tentatively TRBD1 (6 bases). Looked up from germline, CDR1 is MNHEY and CDR2 is SVGAGI. The CDR3 is 16 amino acids. Trimming stripped 2 bases from V and 8 bases from J, with 21 bases between.

The chain has TRBV7-6 and TRBJ1-1, with TRBD1 as a possible D gene (6 bases). The CDR3 is 17 amino acids. Germline loops: CDR1 SGHVS, CDR2 FNYEAQ. Trimming shortened V by 3 bases and J by 0 bases, and 17 bases separated the two germline ends. The CDR3 region has the DNA TGTGCCAGCAGCTTCTACTCGACAGGCCAGATGAACACTGAAGCTTTCTTT. Translation: CASSFYSTGQMNTEAFF.

The rearrangement links TRBV28 to TRBJ1-1; no clear D. Trimming took off 2 bases at V and 2 bases at J, with 18 bases between the two ends. The CDR3 has 17 residues. The germline V gene has CDR1 MDHEN and CDR2 SYDVKM. The CDR3 DNA reads TGTGCCAGCAGTTTACCCCACCCCCCGGGAATCAACACTGAAGCTTTCTTT. Translation gives CASSLPHPPGINTEAFF.

The chain is built from TRBV27 and TRBJ2-1; D is possibly TRBD1 (6 bases). V lost 6 bases and J 9 bases, leaving 15 bases between the germline ends. CDR3 size: 13 residues. Germline V gene sequence: CDR1 MNHEY, CDR2 SMNVEV (reference sequence). In DNA form, the CDR3 reads TGTGCCAGCAGGAACAGGGTTGTAACTGAGCAGTTCTTC. This encodes CASRNRVVTEQFF.